This TCR beta chain was captured by sequencing in a study of blood T cell repertoires in COVID-19. The wider study: Nucleic acid was either cDNA or gDNA, and it came from T cells, B-cell-depleted T cells, or PBMCs.

Per the germline V gene, CDR1 is SNHLY and CDR2 is FYNNEI. CDR3 size: 13 residues. With V trimmed by 6 bases and J by 4 bases, 5 bases remained unmatched. Participant ages covered about 18 to 89 years across around 22 US areas. All exposed participants met a person with COVID-19 within 2 weeks before entering the study. In the original analysis: For nucleated cells, counts were estimated from reference gene primer amplification. The table came from immunoSEQ multiplex PCR; TCRdb's copy has only in-frame clones and leaves some out. V and J calls and clone size are those listed in that table; D and trimming were worked out from the DNA. The sample lists 140,000 to 150,000 clones, 65% to 85% occurring once. In its sample, this clone was seen a few times. Other DNA sequences in the sample encode the same CDR3.

This clonotype was obtained from a woman aged 45-65 years who had been exposed to COVID-19. Sequenced material: PBMCs or T cells enriched from blood (not recorded which). V usage is TRBV2 and J usage is TRBJ1-2; 7 nucleotides align to TRBD1. Here the CDR3 DNA reads TGTGCCAGCAGCGCGGGACAGTCCTATGGCTACACCTTC. As protein: CASSAGQSYGYTF.